This T cell receptor beta chain was observed in a study of identical twins. Each cDNA held unique molecular identifiers, and template switching gave it a universal primer site. In TCRdb, the 5' RACE reads were re-called with MiXCR into one record per CDR3 protein. The sample has about 390,000 distinct CDR3 sequences, roughly 10% seen once. This clonotype was counted many times. Input material: naive T cells sorted from blood. This TCR came from a woman between 50 and 59 years old in good health.

CDR3 in DNA: TGTGCCAGCAAAAGTCTGGCGGATGAAAAACTGTTTTTT. It codes for CASKSLADEKLFF. The chain has TRBV12-3 or TRBV12-4 and TRBJ1-4; D unresolved. Trimming shortened V by 7 bases and J by 6 bases, and 12 bases separated the two germline ends. This CDR3 has 13 residues.